A selection of T cell receptor beta chains follows, all from one sample in a study of blood T cell repertoires in COVID-19. TCRdb keeps only in-frame clones here, not all; method: immunoSEQ multiplex PCR. The sample yields about 100,000 clones, 79% seen once. Sequencing was carried out using peripheral blood. The origin of the receptors is a woman older than 75 with active or convalescent COVID-19. Each CDR3 is given with its conserved first and last residue. The D gene is left open where the match is weak. Clone size appears in some rows only: once, few, many, or a class for an expanded clone.

j_call,clone_size,v_call,d_call,cdr3_aa,cdr3_nt
TRBJ1-1,few,TRBV11-2,.,CASSLELGGTEAFF,TGTGCCAGCAGCTTAGAGCTTGGCGGCACTGAAGCTTTCTTT
TRBJ2-1,few,TRBV7-5,.,CARSHPGGTSGRASSYNEQFF,TGTGCCAGAAGCCACCCCGGGGGGACTAGCGGGAGGGCTAGCTCCTACAATGAGCAGTTCTTC
TRBJ2-1,.,TRBV30,.,CAYDTGSYNEQFF,TGTGCTTACGATACAGGGTCCTACAATGAGCAGTTCTTC
TRBJ2-7,.,TRBV28,.,CASSFQQRYEQYF,TGTGCCAGCAGTTTCCAACAGCGGTACGAGCAGTACTTC
TRBJ1-5,.,TRBV2,.,CASKLAGSQPQHF,TGTGCCAGCAAGTTGGCAGGGTCGCAGCCCCAGCATTTT
TRBJ1-5,many,TRBV19,.,CASSVTGNSNQPQHF,TGTGCCAGTAGTGTGACAGGAAATAGCAATCAGCCCCAGCATTTT
TRBJ2-1,.,TRBV7-3,.,CASSLNGLAGVNEQFF,TGTGCCAGCAGCTTAAATGGGCTAGCAGGTGTCAATGAGCAGTTCTTC
TRBJ1-4,few,TRBV5-1,.,CASSLGLGYNEKLFF,TGTGCCAGCAGCTTGGGTTTGGGCTATAATGAAAAACTGTTTTTT
TRBJ1-6,.,TRBV5-6,TRBD1,CASSLGQQGARSPLHF,TGTGCCAGCAGCTTGGGGCAACAGGGGGCTCGTTCACCCCTCCACTTT
TRBJ1-2,.,TRBV19,.,CASSIDPTAYYYGYTF,TGTGCCAGTAGTATAGATCCGACAGCCTACTACTATGGCTACACCTTC
TRBJ1-4,.,TRBV2,TRBD1,CASSQQGAGEKLFF,TGTGCCAGCAGCCAACAGGGGGCTGGGGAAAAACTGTTTTTT
TRBJ2-3,.,TRBV6-2/TRBV6-3,.,CASSRSVNTQYF,TGTGCCAGCAGCCGATCAGTGAATACGCAGTATTTT
TRBJ2-7,.,TRBV28,.,CASRGGGRREQYF,TGTGCCAGCCGCGGGGGCGGGAGACGTGAGCAGTACTTC
TRBJ2-2,once,TRBV9,TRBD1,CASSPRTGVITGELFF,TGTGCCAGCAGCCCCCGGACAGGGGTGATCACCGGGGAGCTGTTTTTT
TRBJ1-1,.,TRBV2,.,CAGQTELNTEAFF,TGTGCCGGACAGACAGAGCTAAACACTGAAGCTTTCTTT
TRBJ2-2,.,TRBV6-5,TRBD2,CASNLLGLPGELFF,TGTGCCAGCAACCTCCTGGGACTACCCGGGGAGCTGTTTTTT
TRBJ1-2,.,TRBV6-5,.,CASRTPAAGYGYTF,TGTGCCAGCAGGACACCTGCAGCTGGTTATGGCTACACCTTC
TRBJ1-6,once,TRBV18,.,CASSPTASAVYNSPLHF,TGTGCCAGCTCACCAACGGCCTCCGCGGTCTATAATTCACCCCTCCACTTT